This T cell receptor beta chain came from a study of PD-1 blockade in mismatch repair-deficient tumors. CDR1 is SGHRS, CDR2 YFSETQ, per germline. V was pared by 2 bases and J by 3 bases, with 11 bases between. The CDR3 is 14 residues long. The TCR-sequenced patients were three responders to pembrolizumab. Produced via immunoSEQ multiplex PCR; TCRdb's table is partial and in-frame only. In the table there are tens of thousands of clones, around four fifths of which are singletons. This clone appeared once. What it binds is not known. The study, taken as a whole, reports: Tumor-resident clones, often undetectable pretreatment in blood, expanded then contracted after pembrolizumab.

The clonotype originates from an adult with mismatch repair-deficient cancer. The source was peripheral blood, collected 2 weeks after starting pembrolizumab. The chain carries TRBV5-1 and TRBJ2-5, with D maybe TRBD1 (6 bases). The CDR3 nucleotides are TGCGCCAGCAGCTTTTCAGGGGCAGAAGAGACCCAGTACTTC. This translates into CASSFSGAEETQYF.